A single T cell receptor beta chain is shown here with its context. The sample belongs to a study of blood T cell repertoires in COVID-19. Study background: The study drew acute and convalescent COVID-19 samples from the United States, Italy and Spain. T cells, B-cell-depleted T cells, or PBMCs supplied cDNA or gDNA.

In the original workflow: Counts of nucleated cells, estimated from reference gene primer amplification, were obtained. Only in-frame clones appear in the TCRdb table, and some are missing; sequencing was by immunoSEQ multiplex PCR. V, J and clone size reflect that table, while D and trimming were determined from the DNA. The table has roughly 49,000 clones, more than 75% seen once; the top ten hold around 6.5%. CDR1 and CDR2 (germline): LNHDA, SQIVND (reference sequence). Between the trimmed V and J ends, which lost 4 bases and 3 bases, there was a span of 19 bases. The CDR3 is 16 residues long. The receptor's source is a man between 45 and 60 years old with active COVID-19. The sample consisted of peripheral blood. V is TRBV19 and J is TRBJ2-7; tentatively, D is TRBD1 (6 bases). DNA of the CDR3: TGTGCCAGTAGTACCGGACAGTTCGGAAGAGGCTACGAGCAGTACTTC. Translated: CASSTGQFGRGYEQYF. Full variable domain (outside the CDR3, taken from reference TRBV19 and TRBJ2-7): DGGITQSPKYLFRKEGQNVTLSCEQNLNHDAMYWYRQDPGQGLRLIYYSQIVNDFQKGDIAEGYSVSREKKESFPLTVTSAQKNPTAFYLCASSTGQFGRGYEQYFGPGTRLTVT.